Following are 29 T cell receptor beta chains from one sample sequenced in a study of blood T cell repertoires in COVID-19. The table came from immunoSEQ multiplex PCR; TCRdb's copy has only in-frame clones and leaves some out. The data hold over 250,000 clones, with about nine tenths observed a single time. The sample comprised peripheral blood. Receptor source: a woman in her sixties with acute or convalescent COVID-19.

The chain has TRBV18 and TRBJ1-5; D possibly corresponds to TRBD1 (6 bases). Trimming pared 4 bases from V and 5 bases from J, leaving 21 bases between. The CDR3 is 17 amino acids. Germline V gene lookup returns CDR1 KGHSH and CDR2 LQKENI. The CDR3 sequence is CASSQDRLDFADQPQHF. DNA for the CDR3: TGTGCCAGCTCACAAGACAGGCTCGATTTTGCGGATCAGCCCCAGCATTTT.

V and J are TRBV6-2 or TRBV6-3 and TRBJ2-5, with D possibly matching TRBD2 (6 bases). This CDR3 is built from 15 residues. V dropped 6 bases and J dropped 6 bases, with 20 bases sitting between them. CDR1 is MNHEY, CDR2 SVGEGT, per germline. CDR3 amino acids: CASSSSVLTRKTQYF. CDR3 in DNA: TGTGCCAGCAGCTCTAGCGTTCTAACCAGGAAGACCCAGTACTTC.

The rearrangement uses TRBV6-2 or TRBV6-3 and TRBJ2-2; 8 bases are a match to TRBD2. Germline loops: CDR1 MNHEY, CDR2 SVGEGT. The CDR3 covers 14 residues. The ends lost 5 bases at V and 3 bases at J; junction bases unmatched: 2. CDR3 loop: CASSREGHTGELFF. As DNA, the CDR3 is TGTGCCAGCAGTCGGGAGGGCCACACCGGGGAGCTGTTTTTT.

The chain has TRBV5-4 and TRBJ2-1, with 7 bases lining up with TRBD2. The germline V gene encodes CDR1 SGHNT and CDR2 YYREEE (reference sequence). This CDR3 is 17 amino acids long. J lost 0 bases, V lost 0 bases, and 6 bases had no gene match. CDR3 sequence: CASSLASGAGSYNEQFF. The CDR3 DNA reads as TGTGCCAGCAGCTTGGCCAGCGGGGCAGGCTCCTACAATGAGCAGTTCTTC.

J is TRBJ2-7 and V is TRBV6-2 or TRBV6-3, with TRBD2 matching over 12 bases. The germline CDR1 and CDR2 sequences are MNHEY and SVGEGT. Trimming removed 4 bases from V and 4 bases from J; junction bases left unmatched: 2. This CDR3 region has 14 residues. The DNA of the CDR3 is TGTGCCAGCAGTTTCGGACTAGCGGGGTACGAGCAGTACTTC. The encoded protein is CASSFGLAGYEQYF.

The chain links TRBV10-3 to TRBJ1-1; D not resolved. The CDR3 covers 12 residues. Germline loops: CDR1 ENHRY, CDR2 SYGVKD. Trimming removed 0 bases from V and 4 bases from J, with 3 bases in between. The CDR3 spells CAISESSTEAFF. The DNA for the CDR3 is TGTGCCATCAGTGAGTCGAGCACTGAAGCTTTCTTT.

The rearrangement uses TRBV19 and TRBJ2-5; 12 nucleotides agree with TRBD1. The trim removed 9 bases at V and 5 bases at J, leaving 13 bases unmatched. This CDR3 has 16 amino acids. Germline CDR1 is LNHDA and CDR2 is SQIVND (reference sequence). The CDR3 DNA sequence: TGTGCCAGCTCGATGCCTCGGGACAGGGGGCGGGAGACCCAGTACTTC. Amino acids: CASSMPRDRGRETQYF.

This chain links TRBV5-6 with TRBJ2-1; 7 bases map to TRBD2. V shed 0 bases, J shed 4 bases, and the junction held 7 bases outside the gene matches. This CDR3 has 16 residues. The germline V gene has CDR1 SGHDT and CDR2 YYEEEE. Written as DNA, the CDR3 is TGTGCCAGCAGCTTGGACGCGGGAGAGATATACAATGAGCAGTTCTTC. Protein: CASSLDAGEIYNEQFF.

The rearrangement links TRBV5-1 to TRBJ2-7; no definite D call. Trimming removed 4 bases from V and 4 bases from J, with 18 bases in between. The germline gives CDR1 SGHRS, CDR2 YFSETQ. This CDR3 spans 15 amino acids. Here the CDR3 reads CASSPLVGAEYEQYF. CDR3 nucleotide sequence: TGCGCCAGCAGCCCCCTTGTGGGCGCAGAGTACGAGCAGTACTTC.

This sequence joins TRBV7-9 and TRBJ2-3, with D hard to call. The V end was cut by 2 bases, the J end by 6 bases, with 15 bases between. The CDR3 covers 15 residues. The germline CDR1 and CDR2 sequences are SEHNR and FQNEAQ (reference sequence). Here the CDR3 reads CASSLTRNFRDTQYF. The CDR3 nucleotides read TGTGCCAGCAGCTTAACGCGAAACTTCCGGGATACGCAGTATTTT. Drawing the rest from reference TRBV7-9 and TRBJ2-3, the complete variable domain is DTGVSQNPRHKITKRGQNVTFRCDPISEHNRLYWYRQTLGQGPEFLTYFQNEAQLEKSRLLSDRFSAERPKGSFSTLEIQRTEQGDSAMYLCASSLTRNFRDTQYFGPGTRLTVL.

In this sample, this clone turned up once. The V call is TRBV7-9, the J call TRBJ2-1, with 11 bases that match TRBD2. Germline lookup yields CDR1 SEHNR and CDR2 FQNEAQ (reference sequence). This CDR3 region has 15 residues. V lost 5 bases and J lost 5; bases outside the gene matches: 5. The CDR3 loop is CASSPTSGSHNEQFF. CDR3 nucleotide sequence: TGTGCCAGCAGCCCTACTAGCGGGAGTCACAATGAGCAGTTCTTC.

The genes are TRBV7-8 and TRBJ2-7; tentative D call: TRBD1 (6 bases). V gave up 2 bases and J gave up 3 bases, with 14 bases separating them. The V gene's germline CDR1 is SGHVS and CDR2 FQNEAQ. The CDR3 contains 15 residues. DNA for the CDR3: TGTGCCAGCAGCTTATTCCAGGGACACTTCTACGAGCAGTACTTC. Translating gives CASSLFQGHFYEQYF.

This chain uses TRBV9 with TRBJ1-2; perhaps TRBD1 as D (5 bases). Trimming cost V 1 base and J 11 bases, with 12 bases left between them. The CDR3 is 12 residues long. CDR1 SGDLS and CDR2 YYNGEE come from the germline V gene. For the CDR3, the DNA is TGTGCCAGCAGCGTACCGGATGGGGGGTACACCTTC. This sequence encodes CASSVPDGGYTF.

The chain uses TRBV12-3 or TRBV12-4 and TRBJ1-2, with a possible D match to TRBD1 (5 bases). With 5 bases removed from V and 4 bases from J, the gap between germline ends came to 8 bases. The CDR3 length is 12 residues. The CDR3 loop is CASSPDTYGYTF. CDR3 coding DNA: TGTGCCAGCAGTCCGGACACCTATGGCTACACCTTC.

This chain uses TRBV15 with TRBJ1-5, with D perhaps matching TRBD1 (6 bases). Trimming took 5 bases from V and 4 from J, leaving 21 bases between them. The CDR3 covers 17 residues. CDR1 and CDR2 (germline): LNHNV, YYDKDF (reference sequence). CDR3 bases: TGTGCCACCAGCCTAAGGGAGGGCAGGGGTGAGAATCAGCCCCAGCATTTT. It specifies CATSLREGRGENQPQHF.

The chain couples TRBV6-2 or TRBV6-3 to TRBJ2-2; 9 bases map to TRBD1. Trimming took 4 bases from V and 3 from J; bases not matched to a gene: 3. CDR1 is MNHEY, CDR2 SVGEGT, per germline. This CDR3 contains 15 residues. CDR3 nucleotides: TGTGCCAGCAGTTTTCGGACAGGGGACACCGGGGAGCTGTTTTTT. Protein sequence: CASSFRTGDTGELFF.

With respect to this clone: Different DNA sequences within this sample yield the same CDR3. J is TRBJ1-5 and V is TRBV10-3; TRBD1 might be the D (5 bases). CDR1 ENHRY and CDR2 SYGVKD come from the germline V gene. V was cut by 3 bases and J by 3 bases, with 9 bases left in between. The CDR3 has 14 amino acids. The CDR3 is CAISEGRDNQPQHF. The CDR3 DNA sequence: TGTGCCATCAGTGAAGGCAGGGACAATCAGCCCCAGCATTTT.

The chain uses TRBV7-9 and TRBJ1-5; maybe TRBD1 (5 bases). The CDR3 contains 15 residues. The V end lost 4 bases, the J end lost 3 bases, and 13 bases lay between the germline ends. Germline loops: CDR1 SEHNR, CDR2 FQNEAQ (reference sequence). For the CDR3, the DNA is TGTGCCAGCAGCTGGGGGACTGGAGTCAATCAGCCCCAGCATTTT. Its protein product is CASSWGTGVNQPQHF.

The chain joins TRBV4-1 to TRBJ1-1; 8 bases are a match to TRBD1. The J segment lost 4 bases and the V segment lost 3 bases, leaving 10 bases of the junction unmatched. The CDR3 is 16 residues long. Germline V CDR1 and CDR2: MGHRA, YSYEKL. The CDR3 DNA follows: TGCGCCAGCAGCCACCCCGGACAGGGAGGGAGCACTGAAGCTTTCTTT. Its translation: CASSHPGQGGSTEAFF.

This rearrangement joins TRBV7-9 to TRBJ2-1, with a possible D match to TRBD1 (6 bases). In germline, CDR1 is SEHNR, CDR2 FQNEAQ (reference sequence). Trimming shortened V by 5 bases and J by 9 bases, and 20 bases separated the two germline ends. CDR3 size: 15 residues. The chain's CDR3 is CASSRSTGPGSEQFF. Written as DNA, the CDR3 is TGTGCCAGCAGCCGTTCTACAGGGCCTGGGAGTGAGCAGTTCTTC.

The chain employs TRBV7-3 and TRBJ2-1; 9 nucleotides line up with TRBD2. CDR3 length equals 18 residues. Germline lookup yields CDR1 SGHTA and CDR2 FQGTGA. V lost 5 bases and J lost 0; bases outside the gene matches: 11. In DNA form, the CDR3 reads TGTGCCAGCAGCAAGACTAGCGGCCGCTTAAGCTCCTACAATGAGCAGTTCTTC. This sequence encodes CASSKTSGRLSSYNEQFF. The whole variable domain, filled in from reference TRBV7-3 and TRBJ2-1, reads GAGVSQTPSNKVTEKGKYVELRCDPISGHTALYWYRQSLGQGPEFLIYFQGTGAADDSGLPNDRFFAVRPEGSVSTLKIQRTERGDSAVYLCASSKTSGRLSSYNEQFFGPGTRLTVL.

Notes on this clone: The sample has other DNA sequences that encode this CDR3 too. J is TRBJ2-7 and V is TRBV5-1, with TRBD1 matching over 8 bases. This CDR3 region has 14 residues. Germline values: CDR1 SGHRS, CDR2 YFSETQ. Unmatched junction bases numbered 4, after V lost 0 bases and J lost 5 bases. CDR3 DNA: TGCGCCAGCAGCTTGGGACAGGGGACGGACGAGCAGTACTTC. Translation: CASSLGQGTDEQYF. Using reference TRBV5-1 and TRBJ2-7 for the parts outside the CDR3, the full variable domain is KAGVTQTPRYLIKTRGQQVTLSCSPISGHRSVSWYQQTPGQGLQFLFEYFSETQRNKGNFPGRFSGRQFSNSRSEMNVSTLELGDSALYLCASSLGQGTDEQYFGPGTRLTVT.

The chain employs TRBV27 and TRBJ1-5, with D hard to call. The CDR3 contains 13 residues. The V gene lost 10 bases and the J gene lost 2 bases, with 12 bases spanning the gap. Looked up from germline, CDR1 is MNHEY and CDR2 is SMNVEV (reference sequence). CDR3: CATRPGGNQPQHF. The CDR3 coding sequence is TGTGCCACCAGACCCGGGGGCAATCAGCCCCAGCATTTT.

The chain couples TRBV6-1 to TRBJ1-1; D may be TRBD1 (6 bases). The V end lost 2 bases, the J end lost 1 base, and 11 bases lay between the germline ends. The germline gives CDR1 MNHNS, CDR2 SASEGT. The CDR3 extends over 15 amino acids. DNA of the CDR3: TGTGCCAGCAGTGAACCCATGACAGGGAACACTGAAGCTTTCTTT. Translated, it gives CASSEPMTGNTEAFF.

V is TRBV25-1 and J is TRBJ1-2; the match to TRBD1 covers 7 bases. The CDR3 spans 15 residues. J was trimmed by 8 bases and V by 1 base; bases with no gene match: 10. Germline-derived CDR1 and CDR2 are MGHDK and SYGVNS. The CDR3 DNA sequence: TGTGCCAGCAGTGAATTTACAGGGGCAAAGAAAGGCTACACCTTC. Translating it yields CASSEFTGAKKGYTF.

J is TRBJ1-3 and V is TRBV3-1 (or the pseudogene TRBV3-2); D is unresolved. Germline V CDR1 and CDR2: LGHDT, YNNKEL (reference sequence). The CDR3 extends over 16 amino acids. Trimming stripped 1 base from V and 0 bases from J, with 10 bases between. CDR3 coding DNA: TGTGCCAGCAGCCAAGGAGCGGGCAACTCTGGAAACACCATATATTTT. It encodes CASSQGAGNSGNTIYF.

The chain joins TRBV5-4 to TRBJ2-2; tentative D call: TRBD1 (5 bases). Germline loops: CDR1 SGHNT, CDR2 YYREEE (reference sequence). The CDR3 has 14 amino acids. The V gene lost 2 bases and the J gene lost 3 bases, with 8 bases spanning the gap. As DNA, the CDR3 is TGTGCCAGCAGCTTTCAGGGTTACACCGGGGAGCTGTTTTTT. It encodes CASSFQGYTGELFF.

This chain joins TRBV3-1 (or the pseudogene TRBV3-2) and TRBJ1-6; unclear D gene. This CDR3 spans 16 amino acids. V was clipped by 4 bases and J by 0 bases, with 10 bases between them. Germline V gene sequence: CDR1 LGHDT, CDR2 YNNKEL (reference sequence). The CDR3 reads CASSLRTSSYNSPLHF. CDR3 DNA sequence: TGTGCCAGCAGCCTCAGAACTAGCTCCTATAATTCACCCCTCCACTTT.

The rearrangement links TRBV12-3 or TRBV12-4 to TRBJ2-1; D is ambiguous. The CDR3 sequence is 13 residues long. Trimming cost V 3 bases and J 6 bases, with 9 bases left between them. The CDR3, as DNA: TGTGCCAGCAGTTTTGGGCCCGGCAATGAGCAGTTCTTC. Translating gives CASSFGPGNEQFF.